This passage covers 30 T cell receptor beta chains from one sample sequenced in a study of response to subunit inactivated influenza vaccine. TCRdb independently ran MiXCR on the RT-PCR reads; one entry per CDR3 protein. The sample gives fewer than 800,000 distinct CDR3 sequences, 15% to 19% of which show up once; more than 9% is in the top ten. The sequences come from PBMCs from blood, collected 11 to 12 days after vaccination. These receptors originate from a man over 45 who received an inactivated influenza vaccine.

This clonotype was seen more than once but under ten times. The V call is TRBV5-1, the J call TRBJ1-1; D gene uncertain. Germline V gene sequence: CDR1 SGHRS, CDR2 YFSETQ. The V end was cut by 6 bases, the J end by 4 bases, with 10 bases between. CDR3 length: 12 amino acids. The CDR3 DNA sequence: TGCGCCAGCACTGGGTCGGGCACTGAAGCTTTCTTT. It is translated as CASTGSGTEAFF.

The rearrangement links TRBV19 to TRBJ2-3; possibly TRBD1 or TRBD2 for D (5 bases each). CDR1 and CDR2 (germline): LNHDA, SQIVND (reference sequence). V was cut by 5 bases and J by 2 bases, with 14 bases left in between. CDR3 length equals 15 residues. CDR3 protein: CASSYRDPFTDTQYF. The CDR3 region has the DNA TGTGCCAGTAGTTACCGGGACCCCTTCACAGATACGCAGTATTTT.

This clonotype was seen a handful of times. V gene TRBV7-9 combines with J gene TRBJ2-3; D perhaps matches TRBD2 (6 bases). Looked up from germline, CDR1 is SEHNR and CDR2 is FQNEAQ (reference sequence). This CDR3 has 16 amino acids. V lost 1 base and J 0 bases, leaving 11 bases between the germline ends. CDR3: CASSLVGGASTDTQYF. The CDR3, as DNA: TGTGCCAGCAGCTTAGTGGGCGGGGCGAGCACAGATACGCAGTATTTT.

The table lists this clonotype with a few counts. The chain combines TRBV5-5 with TRBJ2-1; D tentatively fits TRBD1 or TRBD2 (5 bases each). The CDR3 totals 16 residues. Deletions cut 4 bases from V and 6 bases from J, with 20 bases between. CDR1 is SGHKS and CDR2 is YYEKEE in the germline V gene (reference sequence). The DNA of the CDR3 is TGTGCCAGCAGCGAGGACCGGGCCTCGAGGGGCAATGAGCAGTTCTTC. Its protein product is CASSEDRASRGNEQFF.

This sequence joins TRBV3-1 and TRBJ2-5; possible D gene TRBD1, 5 bases. Germline V gives CDR1 LGHDT, CDR2 YNNKEL (reference sequence). This CDR3 has 15 residues. V dropped 0 bases and J dropped 1 base, with 9 bases sitting between them. As DNA, the CDR3 is TGTGCCAGCAGCCAAGATCCAGGGATCCAAGAGACCCAGTACTTC. Translated, it gives CASSQDPGIQETQYF.

This clonotype turned up a few times. V is TRBV4-1 and J is TRBJ1-1; D might be TRBD1 (5 bases). V lost 4 bases and J 4 bases, leaving 25 bases between the germline ends. The CDR3 runs 18 residues. From germline, CDR1 is MGHRA and CDR2 YSYEKL. CDR3 sequence (DNA): TGCGCCAGCAGCCCCTATCCGGGACCCATCCAGCTTAGCACTGAAGCTTTCTTT. Translation: CASSPYPGPIQLSTEAFF.

This clonotype showed up many times. The gene calls are TRBV20-1 and TRBJ2-3, with D possibly matching TRBD1 (6 bases). The V end was cut by 4 bases, the J end by 1 base, with 12 bases between. Germline V lookup: CDR1 DFQATT, CDR2 SNEGSKA (reference sequence). The CDR3 extends over 14 amino acids. The chain's CDR3 is CSAIQGRGTDTQYF. CDR3 DNA sequence: TGCAGTGCTATACAGGGCAGGGGCACAGATACGCAGTATTTT.

This clonotype was counted at least ten times. The V and J genes are TRBV6-2 or TRBV6-3 and TRBJ2-1; 9 nucleotides agree with TRBD1. The CDR3 has 18 residues. CDR1 is MNHEY, CDR2 SVGEGT, per germline. The ends lost 4 bases at V and 3 bases at J; junction bases unmatched: 13. The CDR3 DNA is TGTGCCAGCAGTTCGGGACAGGGAAGGGACTTGATCTACAATGAGCAGTTCTTC. Amino acids: CASSSGQGRDLIYNEQFF.

This clonotype occurred once. This chain connects TRBV5-1 to TRBJ2-5, with D unresolved. The CDR3 sequence is 16 residues long. CDR1 and CDR2 (germline): SGHRS, YFSETQ. V lost 0 bases, J lost 2 bases, and 14 bases lay in between. CDR3 in DNA: TGCGCCAGCAGCTTGGGGGTCGCGACGAGGCAAGAGACCCAGTACTTC. As protein: CASSLGVATRQETQYF. Full variable domain (outside the CDR3, taken from reference TRBV5-1 and TRBJ2-5): KAGVTQTPRYLIKTRGQQVTLSCSPISGHRSVSWYQQTPGQGLQFLFEYFSETQRNKGNFPGRFSGRQFSNSRSEMNVSTLELGDSALYLCASSLGVATRQETQYFGPGTRLLVL.

The rearrangement links TRBV30 to TRBJ2-1; 9 positions agree with TRBD2. This CDR3 is built from 13 residues. From germline, CDR1 is GTSNPN and CDR2 SVGIG (reference sequence). Losses at the gene ends were 6 bases for V and 1 base for J; bases not matched to a gene: 1. In nucleotides, the CDR3 is TGTGCCTGCAGCGGGAGGTCCTACAATGAGCAGTTCTTC. Translated: CACSGRSYNEQFF.

The chain has TRBV30 and TRBJ1-1; tentative D call: TRBD1 (5 bases). Germline CDR1 is GTSNPN and CDR2 is SVGIG (reference sequence). The CDR3 is 12 residues long. V gave up 0 bases and J gave up 5 bases, with 7 bases separating them. CDR3 residues: CAWSVGGTEAFF. The CDR3, as DNA: TGTGCCTGGAGTGTTGGGGGGACTGAAGCTTTCTTT.

This clonotype was picked up a small number of times. This sequence joins TRBV20-1 and TRBJ2-4; 10 bases match TRBD2. The CDR3 is 15 residues long. Germline lookup yields CDR1 DFQATT and CDR2 SNEGSKA (reference sequence). V lost 1 base, J lost 5 bases, and 5 bases stayed unmatched. DNA for the CDR3: TGCAGTGCTAGAGGCTCGGGGACTAGCGAAAACATTCAGTACTTC. Its protein is CSARGSGTSENIQYF.

To note about this clonotype: A much more abundant neighbour one base away suggests this may be a read error. This rearrangement joins TRBV29-1 to TRBJ2-1; 13 nucleotides match TRBD2. There are 15 residues in the CDR3. Germline CDR1 SQVTM, CDR2 ANQGSEA. V lost 4 bases, J lost 5 bases, and 5 bases stayed unmatched. CDR3 nucleotide sequence: TGCAGCGTTGGAGGGACTAGCGGGATCGACAATGAGCAGTTCTTC. This encodes CSVGGTSGIDNEQFF.

The chain couples TRBV14 to TRBJ2-5, with D unclear. CDR1 is SGHDN and CDR2 is FVKESK in the germline V gene. The length of the CDR3 is 13 residues. V was pared by 1 base and J by 0 bases, with 3 bases between. The CDR3 DNA reads TGTGCCAGCAGCCAAGGGGACCAAGAGACCCAGTACTTC. Its translation: CASSQGDQETQYF.

This chain links TRBV6-1 with TRBJ2-1, with TRBD2 as a possible D gene (6 bases). Per germline, CDR1 MNHNS and CDR2 SASEGT. This CDR3 is 16 amino acids long. The V and J ends lost 6 bases and 2 bases respectively, with 17 bases between them. In DNA, the CDR3 is TGTGCCAGCAGCACCCAAACAGGAGGGGCCTACAATGAGCAGTTCTTC. Translating it yields CASSTQTGGAYNEQFF.

This clonotype was seen repeatedly, ten times or more. The V and J genes are TRBV5-1 and TRBJ1-1; D perhaps matches TRBD1 (5 bases). This CDR3 region has 14 residues. Trimming removed 7 bases from V and 1 base from J, with 14 bases in between. Germline lookup yields CDR1 SGHRS and CDR2 YFSETQ. CDR3 sequence reads: CASSPGGGNTEAFF. CDR3 DNA sequence: TGCGCCAGCTCCCCGGGGGGGGGGAACACTGAAGCTTTCTTT.

Many counts were recorded for this clonotype. The chain joins TRBV2 to TRBJ2-1; the match to TRBD1 covers 7 bases. CDR1 is SNHLY and CDR2 is FYNNEI in the germline V gene. The CDR3 spans 14 residues. The V and J ends lost 3 bases and 7 bases, in that order; junction bases with no gene match: 6. The CDR3 spells CASSDWDRRNEQFF. Written as DNA, the CDR3 is TGTGCCAGCAGTGACTGGGACAGAAGAAATGAGCAGTTCTTC.

This clonotype was seen more than once but under ten times. The gene calls are TRBV7-6 and TRBJ2-5, with D possibly matching TRBD1 (6 bases). The CDR3 is 14 amino acids. Germline assignment: CDR1 SGHVS and CDR2 FNYEAQ. V dropped 3 bases and J dropped 9 bases, with 17 bases sitting between them. This chain's CDR3 is CASSFGTPLRAQYF. DNA for the CDR3: TGTGCCAGCAGCTTCGGGACACCCTTGAGGGCCCAGTACTTC.

This clonotype was picked up a small number of times. The rearrangement links TRBV20-1 to TRBJ1-5; weak D call: TRBD1 (5 bases). The CDR3 totals 13 residues. The germline CDR1 and CDR2 sequences are DFQATT and SNEGSKA (reference sequence). Trimming pared 5 bases from V and 1 base from J, leaving 9 bases between. The CDR3 DNA follows: TGCAGTGCTTGGCGGGACAGCAATCAGCCCCAGCATTTT. Residues: CSAWRDSNQPQHF.

This CDR3 is CASRAPGDSPLHF. The CDR3 coding sequence is TGTGCCAGCCGGGCCCCCGGGGATTCACCCCTCCACTTT. The rearrangement uses TRBV6-2 or TRBV6-3 and TRBJ1-6, with D unresolved. The CDR3 consists of 13 residues. V lost 8 bases, J lost 8 bases, and 13 bases lay in between. The germline V gene encodes CDR1 MNHEY and CDR2 SVGEGT.

The chain has TRBV11-2 and TRBJ2-5, with 8 bases that match TRBD2. The CDR3 covers 14 residues. Germline V gene sequence: CDR1 SGHAT, CDR2 FQNNGV. Unmatched junction bases numbered 7, after V lost 5 bases and J lost 5 bases. CDR3 DNA sequence: TGTGCCAGCAGCCGACTAGCGTCAGAGGAGACCCAGTACTTC. Translating gives CASSRLASEETQYF.

This clonotype has at least ten counts. This chain connects TRBV6-2 or TRBV6-3 to TRBJ2-7; D remains unclear. V was shortened by 4 bases and J by 5 bases, with 12 bases between the two germline ends. From germline, CDR1 is MNHEY and CDR2 SVGEGT. This CDR3 region has 13 residues. The CDR3 DNA is TGTGCCAGCAGTTGGTCTGGGTTCAACGAGCAGTACTTC. Translating it yields CASSWSGFNEQYF.

This clonotype was observed at least ten times. The genes are TRBV28 and TRBJ1-5, with D maybe TRBD1 (6 bases). The V gene lost 7 bases and the J gene lost 0 bases, with 13 bases spanning the gap. Germline V gene sequence: CDR1 MDHEN, CDR2 SYDVKM. This CDR3 is 15 amino acids long. CDR3 bases: TGTGCCAGCACCGAGGACAGCTATAGCAATCAGCCCCAGCATTTT. It encodes CASTEDSYSNQPQHF.

This sequence joins TRBV28 and TRBJ2-5, with 9 bases lining up with TRBD1. Trimming removed 0 bases from V and 1 base from J; junction bases left unmatched: 0. This CDR3 is 15 amino acids long. CDR1 is MDHEN and CDR2 is SYDVKM in the germline V gene. The CDR3 spells CASSLWGQGQETQYF. The CDR3 DNA sequence: TGTGCCAGCAGTTTATGGGGACAGGGCCAAGAGACCCAGTACTTC.

The DNA of the CDR3 is TGTGCCATCAGCATACCACAGGGAGGCACAGATACGCAGTATTTT. It is translated as CAISIPQGGTDTQYF. The chain couples TRBV10-3 to TRBJ2-3, with D possibly being TRBD1 (6 bases). The germline CDR1 and CDR2 sequences are ENHRY and SYGVKD. Trimming took 6 bases from V and 1 from J, leaving 14 bases between them. This CDR3 spans 15 amino acids.

The genes are TRBV5-6 and TRBJ2-5; a possible D gene is TRBD1 (5 bases). V was shortened by 4 bases and J by 5 bases, with 15 bases between the two germline ends. The germline V gene has CDR1 SGHDT and CDR2 YYEEEE. This CDR3 has 14 amino acids. Written as DNA, the CDR3 is TGTGCCAGCAGCACGAGACCAGGGAAGGAGACCCAGTACTTC. As protein: CASSTRPGKETQYF.

This clonotype has just a few counts. The CDR3 loop reads CASMTGLYQPQHF. The CDR3 nucleotides are TGCGCCAGTATGACAGGGCTTTATCAGCCCCAGCATTTT. V and J are TRBV5-1 and TRBJ1-5; 7 nucleotides align to TRBD1. The CDR3 extends over 13 amino acids. Per germline, CDR1 SGHRS and CDR2 YFSETQ. J was trimmed by 5 bases and V by 8 bases; bases with no gene match: 7.

The genes are TRBV3-1 and TRBJ1-5; maybe TRBD1 (5 bases). The length of the CDR3 is 16 residues. CDR1 and CDR2 (germline): LGHDT, YNNKEL (reference sequence). Trimming removed 3 bases from V and 5 bases from J, with 17 bases in between. CDR3 loop: CASSQDQPGADQPQHF. The DNA of the CDR3 is TGTGCCAGCAGCCAGGACCAACCCGGGGCGGATCAGCCCCAGCATTTT.

In the case of this clonotype: The junction differs from germline at one of its ends, possibly a read error. The chain joins TRBV4-1 to TRBJ2-5; 8 nucleotides agree with TRBD2. The CDR3 totals 15 residues. From germline, CDR1 is MGHRA and CDR2 YSYEKL. The CDR3 protein is CASSQEPSGGEIQYF. In DNA form, the CDR3 reads TGCGCCAGCAGCCAAGAACCTTCCGGGGGGGAGATCCAGTACTTC.

There are a few counts of this clonotype. This chain links TRBV7-3 with TRBJ2-3; 8 bases line up with TRBD2. This CDR3 is built from 13 residues. J was trimmed by 5 bases and V by 5 bases; bases with no gene match: 3. Germline V gene lookup returns CDR1 SGHTA and CDR2 FQGTGA. CDR3: CASSRRGVDTQYF. The CDR3 nucleotides are TGTGCCAGCAGCCGGCGGGGGGTAGATACGCAGTATTTT. The full variable domain, completed using reference TRBV7-3 and TRBJ2-3, is GAGVSQTPSNKVTEKGKYVELRCDPISGHTALYWYRQSLGQGPEFLIYFQGTGAADDSGLPNDRFFAVRPEGSVSTLKIQRTERGDSAVYLCASSRRGVDTQYFGPGTRLTVL.